The 3 T cell receptor beta chains listed next were all sequenced from one sample in a study of T cells in Graves' hyperthyroidism and ophthalmopathy. TCR beta CDR3 regions were amplified from RNA. First-round RT-PCR of the TCR CDR3 relied on the HTBI primer set. Via MiXCR, TCRdb re-called the multiplex PCR reads, giving one row per CDR3 protein. Altogether hundreds of thousands of distinct CDR3 sequences are present, about 14% being singletons, with the ten largest covering more than 11%. The sequencing sample was made of blood. These receptors originate from a woman in her 40s with Graves' hyperthyroidism.

This rearrangement joins TRBV4-1 to TRBJ2-7; 8 bases line up with TRBD1. The CDR3 runs to 14 residues. CDR1 MGHRA and CDR2 YSYEKL come from the germline V gene. The junction had 8 bases not matched to a gene; V was cut back by 3 bases and J by 7 bases. CDR3 sequence (DNA): TGCGCCAGCAGCCAGTTACGGGGGACAGGAGAGCAGTACTTC. It encodes CASSQLRGTGEQYF.

This clonotype was recorded many times. The chain recombines TRBV7-9 with TRBJ2-4; 16 bases are shared with TRBD2. CDR1 is SEHNR, CDR2 FQNEAQ, per germline (reference sequence). The CDR3 is 20 residues long. V lost 4 bases to trimming and J lost 0 bases; unmatched junction nucleotides: 9. This chain's CDR3 is CASSSGLAGGVRIAKNIQYF. The CDR3 nucleotides read TGTGCCAGCAGCTCGGGACTAGCGGGAGGGGTTCGGATAGCCAAAAACATTCAGTACTTC. The whole variable domain, filled in from reference TRBV7-9 and TRBJ2-4, reads DTGVSQNPRHKITKRGQNVTFRCDPISEHNRLYWYRQTLGQGPEFLTYFQNEAQLEKSRLLSDRFSAERPKGSFSTLEIQRTEQGDSAMYLCASSSGLAGGVRIAKNIQYFGAGTRLSVL.

This clonotype was detected ten times or more. The CDR3 region has the DNA TGTGCCAGCAGTTTCCTTCTAGCGGGTAGCTCCTACAATGAGCAGTTCTTC. Residues: CASSFLLAGSSYNEQFF. This chain connects TRBV27 to TRBJ2-1; TRBD2 aligns across 8 bases. V was pared by 3 bases and J by 0 bases, with 7 bases of the junction left unmatched. The CDR3 is 17 amino acids. Looked up from germline, CDR1 is MNHEY and CDR2 is SMNVEV (reference sequence).